Detailed here is one TCR beta chain. The antigen remains unidentified. Repertoires were generated with immunoSEQ multiplex PCR, while TCRdb's copy carries only in-frame clones and drops some. Among around 15,000 clones, approximately 80% were seen once, and the ten largest hold 12% to 15%. This sample is drawn from a study of T cell responses to AZD1222 COVID-19 vaccine. General observations from the study: Repertoire sampling occurred only after the peak T cell response. The donors showed a predominance of white British ancestry and of females, with possible underestimation of clonal diversity.

CDR1 GTSNPN and CDR2 SVGIG come from the germline V gene (reference sequence). The CDR3 is 16 residues long. With 4 bases clipped from V and 4 bases from J, the junction kept 10 bases outside the gene matches. The TCR originated in an adult who received the AZD1222 COVID-19 vaccine. The V and J genes are TRBV30 and TRBJ2-2, with 9 bases fitting TRBD1. The sample in question was peripheral blood, obtained 28 days after the second AZD1222 dose. The CDR3 coding sequence is TGTGCCTGGAAAGGACAGGGGATCGGGGTCACCGGGGAGCTGTTTTTT. Amino acid sequence: CAWKGQGIGVTGELFF.